These T cell receptor beta chains were read from a single sample in a study of cytomegalovirus exposure and HLA in healthy donors. Only in-frame clones appear in the TCRdb table, and some are missing; sequencing was by immunoSEQ multiplex PCR. The profile covers about 90,000 clones, with 84% appearing a single time and roughly an eighth taken by the ten largest. The sequencing sample was made of PBMCs. Receptors were obtained from a woman under 30 in good health and CMV-seropositive. CDR3s include the opening cysteine and the closing phenylalanine or tryptophan. The D gene is left open where the match is weak. Only part of the rows carry a size: once, few, many, or a class if the clone is expanded.

>TRBV19|.|.|TRBJ1-5|13
TGTGCCAGTAGTACCCGTTGGGAGGGGACCCAGCATTTT
CASSTRWEGTQHF
>TRBV6-1|.|.|TRBJ2-7|16
TGTGCCAGCAGTGAACAGGCAAGCAGGGGTCTGGAGGAGCAGTACTTC
CASSEQASRGLEEQYF
>TRBV11-2|.|.|TRBJ1-2|12
TGTGCCAGCAGTGGGGGAGGTCGCGGCTACACCTTC
CASSGGGRGYTF
>TRBV6-6|.|.|TRBJ2-5|11
TGTGCCAGCATGAGGTTAGAGACCCAGTACTTC
CASMRLETQYF
>TRBV19|.|few|TRBJ2-4|16
TGTGCCAGTAGTAGGATAGGAGAAGAGACCAAAAACATTCAGTACTTC
CASSRIGEETKNIQYF
>TRBV4-1|TRBD1|.|TRBJ1-1|15
TGCGCCAGCAGCCAAGATTGGACAGGTGGGACTGAAGCTTTCTTT
CASSQDWTGGTEAFF
>TRBV18|TRBD1|few|TRBJ2-2|18
TGTGCCAGCTCCCTTTATGGGACCGGGACAGGGACCACCGGGGAGCTGTTTTTT
CASSLYGTGTGTTGELFF
>TRBV28|.|.|TRBJ2-7|14
TGTGCCAGCAGTCCCTCAATCCAGGGGTACGAGCAGTACTTC
CASSPSIQGYEQYF
>TRBV28|.|.|TRBJ1-2|13
TGTGCCAGCAGTTTAGACAGGCGTTATGGCTACACCTTC
CASSLDRRYGYTF
>TRBV6-4|TRBD2|.|TRBJ2-2|16
TGTGCCAGCAGTGCGACTAGCGGGGGGGCCGCCGGGGAGCTGTTTTTT
CASSATSGGAAGELFF
>TRBV27|.|once|TRBJ2-1|15
TGTGCCAGCAGTTTATCCGGGGTGACCTACAATGAGCAGTTCTTC
CASSLSGVTYNEQFF
>TRBV7-2|.|.|TRBJ1-2|16
TGTGCCAGCAGCTTTGGCATCCAGGGCGATAACTATGGCTACACCTTC
CASSFGIQGDNYGYTF
>TRBV2|.|.|TRBJ2-7|13
TGTGCCAGCAGTGCCGACTGGGCGGGCGAGCAGTACTTC
CASSADWAGEQYF
>TRBV7-6|.|.|TRBJ1-1|15
TGTGCCAGCAGCATGGGGACAAAAGGGAACACTGAAGCTTTCTTT
CASSMGTKGNTEAFF
>TRBV28|.|once|TRBJ1-1|12
TGTGCCAGTGTTACAGGGTACACTGAAGCTTTCTTT
CASVTGYTEAFF
>TRBV6-1|.|.|TRBJ1-2|13
TGTGCCAGCAGTGCGCGGAATAACTATGGCTACACCTTC
CASSARNNYGYTF
>TRBV5-1|TRBD2|once|TRBJ2-3|15
TGCGCCAGCAGCTTGACGGGGGGAAACACAGATACGCAGTATTTT
CASSLTGGNTDTQYF
>TRBV27|.|.|TRBJ2-2|15
TGTGCCAGCAGTTTAAGGAACAGACACACCGGGGAGCTGTTTTTT
CASSLRNRHTGELFF
>TRBV5-4|.|.|TRBJ2-7|12
TGTGCCAGCAGCTTGGCCCGGGTTCAGCAGTACTTC
CASSLARVQQYF
>TRBV6-5|.|.|TRBJ1-3|12
TGTGCCAGCAGTTCCTTTGGAAACACCATATATTTT
CASSSFGNTIYF
>TRBV5-6|.|.|TRBJ2-7|14
TGTGCCAGCAGCTTGGCCCTGAGGGGGGGCGAGCAGTACTTC
CASSLALRGGEQYF
>TRBV5-6|.|.|TRBJ1-2|13
TGTGCCAGCAAAACCCAAGGGGACAAAGGTGAAGATTTC
CASKTQGDKGEDF
>TRBV7-7|.|.|TRBJ2-7|13
TGTGCCAGCAGCTTAGAGGAGGGGTACGAGCAGTACTTC
CASSLEEGYEQYF
>TRBV6-1|.|.|TRBJ1-2|12
TGTGCCAGCAGTGAATCTACCCGAAAGTCCTTCTTC
CASSESTRKSFF
>TRBV5-1|TRBD1|.|TRBJ2-7|18
TGCGCCAGCAGCTTTTTATCCCCCACAGACGAACAGGGGGGCGAGCAGTACTTC
CASSFLSPTDEQGGEQYF
>TRBV6-6|.|.|TRBJ2-7|15
TGTGCCAGCAGTTACTTAGGCGGGGCGACTTACGAGCAGTACTTC
CASSYLGGATYEQYF
>TRBV30|.|.|TRBJ2-5|14
TGTGCCCGAGGGCGGGGCGCGGGCCAAGAGACCCAGTACTTC
CARGRGAGQETQYF
>TRBV15|TRBD1|.|TRBJ2-3|15
TGTGCCACCAGGGCAGGGACAGGGGACACAGATACGCAGTATTTT
CATRAGTGDTDTQYF
>TRBV10-1|.|.|TRBJ2-2|14
TGCGCCAGCAGCTCACAGGGAAAGGACGGGGAGCTGTTTTTT
CASSSQGKDGELFF
>TRBV9|TRBD1|once|TRBJ1-6|16
TGTGCCAGCAGCCCTCAATTCCGGGACAGGCAGTCGGCCCTCCACTTT
CASSPQFRDRQSALHF
>TRBV4-1|.|.|TRBJ2-3|16
TGCGCCAGCAGCCAAGAAGGGGGTTCACGCACAGATACGCAGTATTTT
CASSQEGGSRTDTQYF
>TRBV4-1|.|.|TRBJ2-5|14
TGCGCCAGCAGCCAAGATCGCAGCCAAGAGACCCAGTACTTC
CASSQDRSQETQYF
>TRBV28|.|.|TRBJ2-2|15
TGTGCCAGCAAGAGAGGGGGGGGGTGGACCGGGGAGCTGTTTTTT
CASKRGGGWTGELFF
>TRBV6-6|TRBD1|.|TRBJ1-2|16
TGTGCCAGCAGTACGACAGGGGATCCTCCCATCTATGGCTACACCTTC
CASSTTGDPPIYGYTF
>TRBV30|.|.|TRBJ1-1|14
TGTGCCTGGAGTGTAGTGACAGAGAACACTGAAGCTTTCTTT
CAWSVVTENTEAFF
>TRBV4-1|.|few|TRBJ2-7|16
TGCGCCAGCAGCCTCGGACAGGGAGGGTTTTTACACGAGCAGTACTTC
CASSLGQGGFLHEQYF
>TRBV5-1|.|.|TRBJ2-3|15
TGCGCCAGCAGCTTAACTGGGGGCCGCACAGATACGCAGTATTTT
CASSLTGGRTDTQYF
>TRBV10-3|TRBD1|.|TRBJ2-1|15
TGTGCCATCAGTGAGTCGAAACAGGGGGCCAATGAGCAGTTCTTC
CAISESKQGANEQFF
>TRBV14|TRBD1|once|TRBJ1-3|15
TGTGCCAGCAGCCAAGGACAGGGCTCTGGAAACACCATATATTTT
CASSQGQGSGNTIYF
>TRBV27|TRBD1|once|TRBJ2-1|16
TGTGCCAGCAGTTTAGGGGTACCGGGACAGGGAAATGAGCAGTTCTTC
CASSLGVPGQGNEQFF
>TRBV6-5|TRBD1|.|TRBJ2-3|15
TGTGCCAGCAGTTCCCCGGGACAGGGTGCAGATACGCAGTATTTT
CASSSPGQGADTQYF
>TRBV6-6|.|.|TRBJ1-2|15
TGTGCCAGCAGTTACGGGGGGGGCGGTGACTATGGCTACACCTTC
CASSYGGGGDYGYTF
>TRBV10-1|TRBD1|.|TRBJ1-1|15
TGCGCCAGCAGTGAAAGGAGGACAGGGTCAAGTGAAGCTTTCTTT
CASSERRTGSSEAFF
>TRBV29-1|.|.|TRBJ2-3|13
TGCAGCTCAATCTCAGGGGGCACAGATACGCAGTATTTT
CSSISGGTDTQYF
>TRBV5-6|.|.|TRBJ2-3|15
TGTGCCAGCAGCTTGATTTTTACTAGCACAGATACGCAGTATTTT
CASSLIFTSTDTQYF